The present entry profiles one TCR beta chain with its context. Its antigen remains undetermined. No base quality values were provided; no much bigger clone lies one nucleotide off. Instrument on record: Illumina HiSeq 1500. Using fastp at Q25 and MiXCR, TCRdb reprocessed the public reads and kept productive beta chains. Identical CDR3 proteins give one entry, which carries the most common genes and DNA. Present in this sample are fewer than 1,000,000 distinct CDR3 sequences, around 30% of which were seen just once. The ten largest account for around 15% of the sample. These data belong to a study of T cell repertoires in cytomegalovirus infection (dated by TCRdb to the late 2010s). Background on the whole study: Peptide stimulations targeted recently identified HLA-C-restricted CMV epitopes, whose presentation resists viral immunomodulation, together with well-studied HLA-B-restricted epitopes. Because public TCR beta signatures pointed to carriage of CMV infection together with the matching HLA type, the HLA type of each donor mattered for the analysis.

CDR1 and CDR2 are drawn from the germline V gene (reference sequence): DFQATT, SNEGSKA. The CDR3, cysteine through phenylalanine, is 15 amino acids long. Only the CDR3 DNA is retained, 45 bases long and in frame from the first base. V loses 0 bases of germline sequence and J loses 0 bases, and the interval between the two ends is 12 bases. In light of the paper, this sample's treatment or condition label describes: in vitro stimulation with specific CMV peptide epitopes to enrich CMV-specific T cells. On the study overall, not on this receptor specifically: In the ex vivo response, HLA-C-restricted CMV-specific TCR beta clonotypes were dominant, and in two of eight donors the single most frequent clonotype came from this HLA-C-restricted group. In both this cohort and an independent cohort of 350 or so donors, the cumulative frequency of public TCR beta family members distinguished carriers of CMV infection plus the relevant HLA type.

The chain links TRBV20-1 with TRBJ2-7, with no D gene named confidently. The sequence derives from a human donor in good health (CMV status not recorded). Some clones in this sample may be carry-over from other donors' samples. Sequences were derived from cultured CD8+ T cells from PBMCs, sampled from culture after CMV antigen stimulation. The CDR3 protein: CSARDLTDGSYEQYF. The DNA is as follows: TGCAGTGCTAGAGATCTAACGGACGGCTCCTACGAGCAGTACTTC.